The rows below give T cell receptor beta chains drawn from one sample of a study of PD-L1 blockade in urothelial cancer. Profiling relied on immunoSEQ multiplex PCR, and the TCRdb table lists in-frame clones only, not all of them. Of about 120,000 clones listed, 80% to 90% are singletons. The source material was PBMCs, sampled around atezolizumab (anti-PD-L1) treatment. The receptors derive from a man in his sixties with urothelial cancer. CDR3s include the opening cysteine and the closing phenylalanine or tryptophan. The order of the fields is J gene, CDR3 length, clone size, V gene, D gene, CDR3 DNA, CDR3 protein. A D gene is named only where the DNA matches it firmly. Size tells how often a clone was seen (once, few, many) or the class of an expanded clone, and some rows leave it out.

TRBJ2-7 | 15 | - | TRBV27 | TRBD2 | TGTGCCAGCAGTACCGGGACTAGCGGGAGGAACGAGCAGTACTTC | CASSTGTSGRNEQYF
TRBJ1-1 | 15 | few | TRBV9 | - | TGTGCCAGCAGCGTAGAAGGGACACGGAACACTGAAGCTTTCTTT | CASSVEGTRNTEAFF
TRBJ2-7 | 13 | - | TRBV5-1 | TRBD1 | TGCGCCAGCAGCTCGACAGGGCTTCGCGAGCAGTACTTC | CASSSTGLREQYF
TRBJ2-2 | 17 | - | TRBV11-3 | - | TGTGCCAGCAGTTACCACCCCGGGACTGTGAACACCGGGGAGCTGTTTTTT | CASSYHPGTVNTGELFF
TRBJ1-4 | 15 | - | TRBV28 | - | TGTGCCAGCAGTCCAGCGGGGCGAGTTAATGAAAAACTGTTTTTT | CASSPAGRVNEKLFF
TRBJ2-1 | 16 | - | TRBV9 | TRBD2 | TGTGCCAGCAGCACCCGACTAGCGGGGGCTTACAATGAGCAGTTCTTC | CASSTRLAGAYNEQFF
TRBJ2-7 | 13 | - | TRBV27 | - | TGTGCCAGCTCCCCGACAGGCCCCTACGAGCAGTACTTC | CASSPTGPYEQYF
TRBJ2-1 | 17 | - | TRBV18 | TRBD1 | TGTGCCAGCTCCACACCCAGAGGGACAGGGGTCTACAATGAGCAGTTCTTC | CASSTPRGTGVYNEQFF
TRBJ1-5 | 14 | - | TRBV6-5 | - | TGTGCCAGCAGTTTCGACAGAAACAATCAGCCCCAGCATTTT | CASSFDRNNQPQHF
TRBJ2-3 | 18 | few | TRBV5-1 | TRBD2 | TGCGCCAGCAGCGTAGGGACTAGCGGGAGCTTTAGCACAGATACGCAGTATTTT | CASSVGTSGSFSTDTQYF
TRBJ2-3 | 13 | - | TRBV15 | - | TGTGCCACCAGCAGCGGTGGCACAGATACGCAGTATTTT | CATSSGGTDTQYF
TRBJ2-1 | 14 | - | TRBV30 | TRBD2 | TGTGCCTGGAGTGTTTTTCTGGGGGGGAATGAGCAGTTCTTC | CAWSVFLGGNEQFF
TRBJ2-7 | 15 | - | TRBV9 | TRBD2 | TGTGCCAGCAGCGTCTCCGGGACTAGCTCCTACGAGCAGTACTTC | CASSVSGTSSYEQYF
TRBJ2-7 | 14 | - | TRBV15 | TRBD1 | TGTGCCACCAGCGGAGGGGACAGGGGCTACGAGCAGTACTTC | CATSGGDRGYEQYF
TRBJ2-1 | 13 | - | TRBV5-1 | - | TGCGCCAGCAGGAATGGCGGGCAAGGTGAGCAGTTCTTC | CASRNGGQGEQFF
TRBJ2-5 | 13 | - | TRBV29-1 | - | TGCAGCGTTGTATACCTTACGGGGGAGACCCAGTACTTC | CSVVYLTGETQYF
TRBJ2-1 | 15 | - | TRBV19 | TRBD2 | TGTGCCAGTATGCTAGCGGGGGGGAATTACAATGAGCAGTTCTTC | CASMLAGGNYNEQFF
TRBJ2-5 | 17 | - | TRBV5-1 | TRBD2 | TGCGCCAGCAGCTTGGGAGCTAGCGGGGGAAACCAAGAGACCCAGTACTTC | CASSLGASGGNQETQYF
TRBJ1-2 | 13 | - | TRBV28 | TRBD1 | TGTGCCAGCAGAGGGACAGGGAGAGAGGGCTACACCTTC | CASRGTGREGYTF
TRBJ2-7 | 14 | - | TRBV28 | - | TGTGCCAGCAGTCCCCCCCTGGGGGGAGGCGAGCAGTACTTC | CASSPPLGGGEQYF
TRBJ1-1 | 12 | - | TRBV30 | - | TGTGCAGGAGGACAGATGAACACTGAAGCTTTCTTT | CAGGQMNTEAFF
TRBJ1-5 | 15 | once | TRBV7-2 | - | TGTGCCAGCAGCTTAGTTACCGGGGGTTATTGGCCCCAGCATTTT | CASSLVTGGYWPQHF
TRBJ2-1 | 11 | - | TRBV28 | - | TGTGCCAGCAGCTCGGGGTGGGAGCAGTTCTTC | CASSSGWEQFF
TRBJ1-5 | 17 | - | TRBV19 | TRBD1 | TGTGCCAGTAGGGGGGACAGGGTGATTCGTAGCAATCAGCCCCAGCATTTT | CASRGDRVIRSNQPQHF
TRBJ2-5 | 14 | - | TRBV6-6 | - | TGTGCCAGCAGTTACCCGGACATGTTAAAGACCCAGTACTTC | CASSYPDMLKTQYF
TRBJ1-4 | 16 | - | TRBV5-1 | - | TGCGCCAGCAGCTTGGTGGGGCATGCAACTAATGAAAAACTGTTTTTT | CASSLVGHATNEKLFF
TRBJ1-4 | 15 | - | TRBV5-1 | - | TGCGCCAGCAGCTTGAGTGACTTTCTGGGGGGAAAACTGTTTTTT | CASSLSDFLGGKLFF
TRBJ2-3 | 13 | - | TRBV29-1 | - | TGCAGCGTTGATGACCTAGGCACAGATACGCAGTATTTT | CSVDDLGTDTQYF
TRBJ1-2 | 12 | few | TRBV9 | - | TGTGCCAGCAGCGTAAAGGGACACGGCTACACCTTC | CASSVKGHGYTF
TRBJ1-1 | 13 | - | TRBV5-1 | - | TGCGCCAGCAGCGCAGACATGAACACTGAAGCTTTCTTT | CASSADMNTEAFF
TRBJ1-2 | 14 | - | TRBV5-4 | - | TGTGCCAGCAGCTTCGGAGAGGGAAACTATGGCTACACCTTC | CASSFGEGNYGYTF
TRBJ2-3 | 16 | - | TRBV28 | TRBD2 | TGTGCCAGCACCCCACTGGGCGGGGGGAGCGCAGATACGCAGTATTTT | CASTPLGGGSADTQYF
TRBJ2-5 | 15 | - | TRBV6-1 | - | TGTGCCAGCAGTGAAGGAACTAGCCAAGTGGAGACCCAGTACTTC | CASSEGTSQVETQYF